This T cell receptor beta chain appears in the sequencing data of a study of blood T cell repertoires in COVID-19. Looking at the study overall: Acute and convalescent COVID-19 specimens originated in the United States, Italy and Spain. The cDNA or gDNA used as material had been derived from T cells, B-cell-depleted T cells, or PBMCs.

The germline gives CDR1 MGHDK, CDR2 SYGVNS. The CDR3 has 15 residues. J gave up 7 bases and V 2 bases, and 4 bases lay outside the gene matches. Study processing details: Cell counts per sample came from amplifying reference gene primers. The protocol was immunoSEQ multiplex PCR, while the TCRdb copy is restricted to in-frame clones and leaves out a portion. Clone size and the V and J calls come from that table; the DNA yielded D and trimming. The sample lists around 150,000 clones, just over 90% occurring once. The source is a man younger than 30 with acute or convalescent COVID-19. Sequences were obtained from peripheral blood. The rearrangement links TRBV25-1 to TRBJ2-2; 10 bases match TRBD1. The CDR3 loop is CASSELGTGVGELFF. The CDR3 nucleotides are TGTGCCAGCAGTGAACTCGGGACAGGGGTCGGGGAGCTGTTTTTT.